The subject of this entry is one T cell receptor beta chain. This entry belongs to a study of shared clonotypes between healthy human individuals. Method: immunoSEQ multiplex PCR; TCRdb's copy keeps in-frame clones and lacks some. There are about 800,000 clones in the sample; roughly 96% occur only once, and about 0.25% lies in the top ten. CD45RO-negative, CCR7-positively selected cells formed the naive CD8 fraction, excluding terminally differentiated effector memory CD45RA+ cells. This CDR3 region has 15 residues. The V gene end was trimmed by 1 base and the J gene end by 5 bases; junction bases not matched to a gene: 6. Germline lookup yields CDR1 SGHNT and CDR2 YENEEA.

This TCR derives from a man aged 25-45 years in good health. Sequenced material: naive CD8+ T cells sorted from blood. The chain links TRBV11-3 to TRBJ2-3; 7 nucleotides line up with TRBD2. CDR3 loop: CASSLGRGGIDTQYF. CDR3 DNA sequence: TGTGCCAGCAGCTTAGGACGGGGAGGGATAGATACGCAGTATTTT.